The present entry profiles one T cell receptor (beta chain) with its context. The source of the sample is a study of blood T cell repertoires in COVID-19. For the study at large: The origin of the acute and convalescent COVID-19 samples was the United States, Italy and Spain.

This CDR3 is built from 14 residues. Germline lookup yields CDR1 MNHEY and CDR2 SVGAGI. V dropped 4 bases and J dropped 4 bases, with 11 bases sitting between them. Profiling relied on immunoSEQ multiplex PCR, and the TCRdb table lists in-frame clones only, not all of them. The table lists hundreds of thousands of clones, about 85% of them singletons. Sequencing was carried out using peripheral blood. The sequence was collected from a human donor in a cohort sampled during active COVID-19. The chain employs TRBV6-5 and TRBJ1-5; tentative D call: TRBD1 (5 bases). CDR3: CASSWGRGNQPQHF. Here the CDR3 DNA reads TGTGCCAGCAGTTGGGGACGGGGGAATCAGCCCCAGCATTTT.